Presented here are 29 T cell receptor beta chains from one specimen sequenced in a study of T cell responses to AZD1222 COVID-19 vaccine. TCRdb's copy holds only in-frame clones and misses some; the assay was immunoSEQ multiplex PCR. The repertoire includes 87,000 or so clones, approximately 91% of them detected once, and around 3.5% sits in the top ten. Sequenced material: peripheral blood, taken on day 0 of AZD1222 vaccination. All receptors come from an adult in good health.

The chain is built from TRBV3-1 (or the pseudogene TRBV3-2) and TRBJ2-7, with D unclear. Trimming took off 0 bases at V and 3 bases at J, with 12 bases between the two ends. This CDR3 is 15 amino acids long. The germline gives CDR1 LGHDT, CDR2 YNNKEL (reference sequence). The CDR3 DNA reads as TGTGCCAGCAGCCAAGACCCGACGTCCAACTACGAGCAGTACTTC. This sequence encodes CASSQDPTSNYEQYF.

This chain links TRBV29-1 with TRBJ1-2; 7 nucleotides align to TRBD1. Germline CDR1 SQVTM, CDR2 ANQGSEA. V lost 6 bases, J lost 2 bases, and 3 bases stayed unmatched. This CDR3 spans 12 amino acids. The CDR3 bases are TGCAGCGTACAGGGGTCCAACTATGGCTACACCTTC. Its protein is CSVQGSNYGYTF.

The chain links TRBV5-4 to TRBJ1-6; no definite D call. Per the germline V gene, CDR1 is SGHNT and CDR2 is YYREEE (reference sequence). The CDR3 is 15 residues long. V shed 4 bases and J shed 8 bases, with 16 bases lying between them. In DNA form, the CDR3 reads TGTGCCAGCAGCCCCCGGGAGGGCCCGCATTCACCCCTCCACTTT. Protein product: CASSPREGPHSPLHF.

V and J are TRBV6-6 and TRBJ1-1; no clear D gene. The CDR3 has 13 residues. V lost 6 bases to trimming and J lost 4 bases, with 12 bases between them. Per the germline V gene, CDR1 is MNHNY and CDR2 is SVGAGI (reference sequence). CDR3 amino acids: CASRSELGTEAFF. In DNA, the CDR3 is TGTGCCAGCAGGTCCGAGTTGGGCACTGAAGCTTTCTTT.

The chain links TRBV6-2 or TRBV6-3 to TRBJ1-2; D unclear. The CDR3 sequence is 13 residues long. The V and J ends lost 4 bases and 2 bases respectively, with 8 bases between them. CDR1 is MNHEY, CDR2 SVGEGT, per germline. CDR3 DNA sequence: TGTGCCAGCAGTTCTTGGGGAAACTATGGCTACACCTTC. Translation: CASSSWGNYGYTF.

This rearrangement joins TRBV11-3 to TRBJ2-1; no reliable D call. The CDR3 sequence is 13 residues long. Germline V lookup: CDR1 SGHNT, CDR2 YENEEA. V shed 3 bases and J shed 7 bases, with 10 bases lying between them. The chain's CDR3 is CASSLNQLNEQFF. Written as DNA, the CDR3 is TGTGCCAGCAGCTTGAATCAGTTAAATGAGCAGTTCTTC.

CDR3 coding DNA: TGTGCCAGCAGTGGGGAGACCAATAGCAATCAGCCCCAGCATTTT. Residues: CASSGETNSNQPQHF. This rearrangement joins TRBV2 to TRBJ1-5, with D uncertain. V gave up 4 bases and J gave up 0 bases, with 10 bases separating them. Germline V gives CDR1 SNHLY, CDR2 FYNNEI. The CDR3 has 15 amino acids.

The chain couples TRBV29-1 to TRBJ2-3, with D perhaps being TRBD1 or TRBD2 (6 bases each). Germline assignment: CDR1 SQVTM and CDR2 ANQGSEA. The CDR3 is 11 amino acids. V was clipped by 3 bases and J by 6 bases, with 7 bases between them. CDR3 sequence reads: CSVDGGDTQYF. CDR3 DNA sequence: TGCAGCGTTGACGGGGGCGATACGCAGTATTTT.

V gene TRBV5-5 combines with J gene TRBJ2-1; D ambiguous. Germline-derived CDR1 and CDR2 are SGHKS and YYEKEE (reference sequence). The CDR3 contains 14 residues. Trimming cost V 1 base and J 0 bases, with 5 bases left between them. In DNA, the CDR3 is TGTGCCAGCAGCTTGTTGAGCTCCTACAATGAGCAGTTCTTC. Translated: CASSLLSSYNEQFF.

The gene calls are TRBV9 and TRBJ1-6; D remains unclear. The CDR3 totals 14 residues. V lost 3 bases and J 8 bases, leaving 12 bases between the germline ends. CDR1 and CDR2 from the germline V gene are SGDLS and YYNGEE. In nucleotides, the CDR3 is TGTGCCAGCAGCGCAGGAGGTGGGGATTCACCCCTCCACTTT. Encoded protein: CASSAGGGDSPLHF.

V is TRBV5-4 and J is TRBJ1-1; no reliable D call. The germline V gene has CDR1 SGHNT and CDR2 YYREEE (reference sequence). This CDR3 has 12 residues. Deletions cut 0 bases from V and 4 bases from J, with 4 bases between. CDR3 DNA: TGTGCCAGCAGCTTGGGATCCACTGAAGCTTTCTTT. It specifies CASSLGSTEAFF.

This chain uses TRBV9 with TRBJ2-5; 9 bases fit TRBD1. Trimming took 3 bases from V and 4 from J; bases not matched to a gene: 10. This CDR3 region has 16 residues. The germline CDR1 and CDR2 sequences are SGDLS and YYNGEE. The CDR3 DNA sequence: TGTGCCAGCAGCGGGACGGGACAGGGACTTGGAGAGACCCAGTACTTC. As protein: CASSGTGQGLGETQYF.

The chain recombines TRBV7-3 with TRBJ2-1, with TRBD2 matching 10 bases. CDR1 and CDR2 from the germline V gene are SGHTA and FQGTGA. The V gene end was trimmed by 5 bases and the J gene end by 9 bases; junction bases not matched to a gene: 4. This CDR3 contains 13 residues. Here the CDR3 reads CASSPRTSGEQFF. CDR3 coding DNA: TGTGCCAGCAGCCCGAGGACTAGCGGTGAGCAGTTCTTC.

This clone occurred a few times. The chain links TRBV19 to TRBJ1-2; weak D call: TRBD1 (5 bases). Germline V gene sequence: CDR1 LNHDA, CDR2 SQIVND (reference sequence). V was cut by 5 bases and J by 4 bases, with 14 bases left in between. The CDR3 runs to 14 residues. In DNA, the CDR3 is TGTGCCAGTAGTTACCAGGGTGGAGGCTATGGCTACACCTTC. Its protein product is CASSYQGGGYGYTF. The full variable domain, rest sourced from reference TRBV19 and TRBJ1-2, is DGGITQSPKYLFRKEGQNVTLSCEQNLNHDAMYWYRQDPGQGLRLIYYSQIVNDFQKGDIAEGYSVSREKKESFPLTVTSAQKNPTAFYLCASSYQGGGYGYTFGSGTRLTVV.

V usage is TRBV14 and J usage is TRBJ2-1; D perhaps matches TRBD2 (7 bases). The ends were cut back, 5 bases at V and 4 bases at J, with 15 bases in the middle. The CDR3 length is 15 residues. CDR1 and CDR2 from the germline V gene are SGHDN and FVKESK. CDR3 nucleotide sequence: TGTGCCAGCAGCGAGTGGGGGGGCGGGTACAATGAGCAGTTCTTC. Its translation: CASSEWGGGYNEQFF.

The chain links TRBV28 to TRBJ1-2, with D possibly being TRBD1 (5 bases). The CDR3 spans 13 residues. The V gene lost 2 bases and the J gene lost 5 bases, with 9 bases spanning the gap. Germline V lookup: CDR1 MDHEN, CDR2 SYDVKM. CDR3 amino acids: CASSLRQNYGYTF. CDR3 DNA sequence: TGTGCCAGCAGTTTACGACAGAATTATGGCTACACCTTC.

The chain combines TRBV5-1 with TRBJ2-7, with D maybe TRBD1 (6 bases). The CDR3 consists of 12 residues. Trimming removed 4 bases from V and 7 bases from J, with 12 bases in between. Germline V lookup: CDR1 SGHRS, CDR2 YFSETQ. The CDR3, as DNA: TGCGCCAGCAGCGAACAGGGCTTGGAGCAGTACTTC. Its protein product is CASSEQGLEQYF.

V is TRBV30 and J is TRBJ2-5; TRBD1 matches 7 bases. Trimming removed 5 bases from V and 1 base from J; junction bases left unmatched: 10. CDR1 is GTSNPN, CDR2 SVGIG, per germline (reference sequence). The length of the CDR3 is 15 residues. CDR3 nucleotide sequence: TGTGCCTGGGACATCAAAGGGGGCAGCCAAGAGACCCAGTACTTC. This sequence encodes CAWDIKGGSQETQYF.

The chain combines TRBV6-5 with TRBJ1-4; 8 nucleotides match TRBD1. The CDR3 sequence is 14 residues long. Trimming took 6 bases from V and 5 from J; bases not matched to a gene: 5. CDR1 and CDR2 (germline): MNHEY, SVGAGI. CDR3 sequence (DNA): TGTGCCAGCAGGCACAGGGGGGAGAATGAAAAACTGTTTTTT. Translation: CASRHRGENEKLFF.

V is TRBV5-5 and J is TRBJ1-5, with D possibly matching TRBD1 (5 bases). Germline loops: CDR1 SGHKS, CDR2 YYEKEE (reference sequence). The CDR3 loop spans 18 amino acids. The V end lost 3 bases, the J end lost 0 bases, and 19 bases lay between the germline ends. CDR3 protein: CASSSEGRSSNSNQPQHF. CDR3 DNA sequence: TGTGCCAGCAGCTCAGAGGGACGGAGCTCGAATAGCAATCAGCCCCAGCATTTT.

The chain joins TRBV5-6 to TRBJ1-2; the match to TRBD1 covers 11 bases. The CDR3 loop spans 14 amino acids. V trimming: 4 bases; J trimming: 3 bases; junction bases outside the gene matches: 2. CDR1 is SGHDT, CDR2 YYEEEE, per germline. CDR3 loop: CASSGDRGYYGYTF. In DNA form, the CDR3 reads TGTGCCAGCAGCGGGGACAGGGGGTACTATGGCTACACCTTC.

The chain links TRBV11-2 to TRBJ1-1, with 9 bases aligning to TRBD1. This CDR3 has 15 amino acids. V lost 3 bases to trimming and J lost 4 bases; unmatched junction nucleotides: 6. The germline V gene has CDR1 SGHAT and CDR2 FQNNGV. CDR3 nucleotides: TGTGCCAGCAGCTTGGTGACAGGGGGGTCCACTGAAGCTTTCTTT. Amino acids: CASSLVTGGSTEAFF.

The rearrangement uses TRBV28 and TRBJ1-2; TRBD1 matches at 8 bases. The ends lost 3 bases at V and 6 bases at J; junction bases unmatched: 6. The CDR3 is made up of 14 amino acids. Germline lookup yields CDR1 MDHEN and CDR2 SYDVKM. The DNA for the CDR3 is TGTGCCAGCAGTTTTCTAACAGGGGGGAATGGCTACACCTTC. Its protein product is CASSFLTGGNGYTF.

The rearrangement uses TRBV11-2 and TRBJ2-5; maybe TRBD1 (5 bases). Germline CDR1 SGHAT, CDR2 FQNNGV. This CDR3 has 16 amino acids. Trimming pared 1 base from V and 4 bases from J, leaving 16 bases between. As DNA, the CDR3 is TGTGCCAGCAGCTTAGGTGGATTTTGGCAGGGAGAGACCCAGTACTTC. It translates to CASSLGGFWQGETQYF. The variable domain in full, with the rest retrieved from reference TRBV11-2 and TRBJ2-5, is EAGVAQSPRYKIIEKRQSVAFWCNPISGHATLYWYQQILGQGPKLLIQFQNNGVVDDSQLPKDRFSAERLKGVDSTLKIQPAKLEDSAVYLCASSLGGFWQGETQYFGPGTRLLVL.

The V and J genes are TRBV2 and TRBJ2-1, with TRBD2 matching over 8 bases. V shed 7 bases, J shed 5 bases, and the junction held 10 bases outside the gene matches. This CDR3 region has 15 residues. Germline CDR1 reads SNHLY; CDR2 reads FYNNEI. The DNA for the CDR3 is TGTGCCAGCAACGAGCTCGGGGGGGGCAACAATGAGCAGTTCTTC. Its protein product is CASNELGGGNNEQFF.

The chain joins TRBV4-3 to TRBJ1-6; D is unresolved. Trimming took off 2 bases at V and 0 bases at J, with 11 bases between the two ends. There are 17 residues in the CDR3. The V gene's germline CDR1 is LGHNA and CDR2 YSLEER. CDR3 nucleotide sequence: TGCGCCAGCAGCCAAATAGTACACAGCTCCTATAATTCACCCCTCCACTTT. It yields the protein CASSQIVHSSYNSPLHF.

The chain recombines TRBV19 with TRBJ1-1, with D possibly matching TRBD1 (6 bases). The CDR3 is made up of 13 amino acids. Trimming took off 6 bases at V and 4 bases at J, with 12 bases between the two ends. Germline V gene lookup returns CDR1 LNHDA and CDR2 SQIVND (reference sequence). This chain's CDR3 is CASRLTRGTEAFF. Here the CDR3 DNA reads TGTGCCAGTAGACTTACCAGGGGCACTGAAGCTTTCTTT.

The genes are TRBV24-1 and TRBJ1-2; 9 bases are shared with TRBD1. V dropped 4 bases and J dropped 4; count of bases not matched to a gene: 9. Germline-derived CDR1 and CDR2 are KGHDR and SFDVKD. This CDR3 is built from 16 residues. CDR3 nucleotides: TGTGCCACCAGTGACTTGCGACAGGGGGGTTTCTATGGCTACACCTTC. This codes for CATSDLRQGGFYGYTF.

J is TRBJ2-6 and V is TRBV4-3; D unresolved. The germline gives CDR1 LGHNA, CDR2 YSLEER. Trimming removed 3 bases from V and 0 bases from J, with 9 bases in between. The CDR3 is made up of 16 amino acids. The CDR3 here is CASSHTASSGANVLTF. CDR3 DNA: TGCGCCAGCAGCCACACAGCCTCCTCTGGGGCCAACGTCCTGACTTTC.